This T cell receptor (beta chain) was sequenced during a study of blood T cell repertoires in COVID-19. Only a few counts were recorded for this clone. Profiling relied on immunoSEQ multiplex PCR, and the TCRdb table lists in-frame clones only, not all of them. The sample contains about 140,000 clones, about 82% of which appear only once. Sequenced material: peripheral blood. This TCR derives from a woman aged 55-70 years with acute or convalescent COVID-19.

The CDR3: CASSDRAANYGYTF. The CDR3 bases are TGTGCCAGCAGTGACAGGGCAGCTAACTATGGCTACACCTTC. The chain links TRBV6-2 or TRBV6-3 to TRBJ1-2, with TRBD1 matching over 7 bases. V dropped 5 bases and J dropped 0; count of bases not matched to a gene: 3. This CDR3 has 14 amino acids. Germline V CDR1 and CDR2: MNHEY, SVGEGT.